What follows is one T cell receptor beta chain and its context. Its antigen remains unknown. Germline V CDR1 and CDR2: SQVTM, ANQGSEA. This CDR3 contains 13 residues. Deletions cut 1 base from V and 0 bases from J, with 6 bases between. The authors extracted RNA and reverse transcribed it into cDNA as the sequencing template. Using immunoSEQ multiplex PCR, the repertoire was profiled, and TCRdb retains in-frame clones only, with some absent. The table has approximately 180,000 clones, about three fifths seen once; the top ten hold roughly 1.3%. The data stem from a study of CD8+ T cells in alopecia areata. Study outcomes and limitations: Since there was just one nonresponder, nobody can yet say how baseline CD8+ expansion ties to response. Resident alphabeta T-cell populations of normal skin are likewise subject to sequencing in scalp samples.

Treatment denoted: oral pan-JAK inhibitor, 5-10 mg twice daily. The sequenced sample was CD4+ T cells sorted from blood, obtained between weeks 49 and 50, from a patient treated with tofacitinib. The genes are TRBV29-1 and TRBJ1-1; no clear D gene. This TCR was recovered from a human donor with alopecia areata. This CDR3 is CSVEGILNTEAFF. The CDR3 nucleotides read TGCAGCGTTGAAGGGATTCTGAACACTGAAGCTTTCTTT.